One sample yielded the 2 T cell receptor beta chains listed below, sequenced in a study of identical twins. TCRdb called the 5' RACE reads again in MiXCR, with one record for every CDR3 protein. Here the sample spans around 570,000 distinct CDR3 sequences, approximately 9.6% being singletons. These data were also reused for a study on yellow fever vaccine responses in identical twins.

The specimen sequenced was PBMCs. Every receptor here comes from a woman aged 18-29 years in good health.

This chain links TRBV15 with TRBJ2-3, with D unresolved. Deletions cut 0 bases from V and 6 bases from J, with 7 bases between. Looked up from germline, CDR1 is LNHNV and CDR2 is YYDKDF (reference sequence). The CDR3 loop spans 13 amino acids. CDR3 loop: CATSRDLYDTQYF. The CDR3 DNA sequence: TGTGCCACCAGCAGAGATCTTTACGATACGCAGTATTTT.

The V and J genes are TRBV7-2 and TRBJ1-1; D uncertain. Trimming removed 5 bases at V and 1 base at J, with 8 bases between. Germline V gene data show CDR1 as SGHTA and CDR2 as FQGNSA. The CDR3 is made up of 13 amino acids. The CDR3 is CASSRIGNTEAFF. In nucleotides, the CDR3 is TGTGCCAGCAGCCGTATCGGGAACACTGAAGCTTTCTTT.